The present T cell receptor (beta chain) was sequenced within a study of CXCR3-negative and CXCR3-positive naive CD8 T cells. Study-level findings and limits: Greater hydrophobicity was found in TRB CDR3s of CXCR3-positive naive cells than of CXCR3-negative naive cells. High diversity, comparable across both naive subsets, contrasted with much lower diversity in memory CD8+ cells. Cryopreservation partially lowered CXCR3 expression, so most assays used fresh PBMCs.

Via 5' RACE with UMI labels, TRB cDNA libraries were prepared. TCRdb reprocessed the 5' RACE reads, keeping one entry per CDR3 protein, no DNA. Its table lists around 80,000 distinct CDR3 sequences. Per CD8+ T cell subset, triplicate sorts of 310,000 or so cells each were done. CD45RO-CCR7+CD27+CD95- was the phenotype of naive CD8+ T cells. Note on this clonotype: What it binds is not known.

Germline values: CDR1 MDHEN, CDR2 SYDVKM. The CDR3 runs to 19 residues. This TCR derives from a human donor in good health. Some clones in this sample may be carry-over from other donors' samples. The J gene is TRBJ2-7, the V gene TRBV28; TCRdb gives TRBD1 as the D gene, but with no DNA this cannot be confirmed. Sequencing was carried out using naive CXCR3+ CD8+ T cells from blood. The subset here: CD45RO-CCR7+CD27+CD95- naive CD8+ T cells expressing CXCR3 (TNR3+). CDR3 residues: CASSLAGTGGEAGSYEQNF.